This is a list of T cell receptor beta chains from one sample in a study of blood T cell repertoires in COVID-19. The table came from immunoSEQ multiplex PCR; TCRdb's copy has only in-frame clones and leaves some out. The sample lists a few hundred thousand clones, 90% to 95% seen once, with more than 0.85% in the top ten. The sample taken for sequencing was PBMCs or T cells enriched from blood (not recorded which). The source of these receptors is a woman in her thirties or forties who had been exposed to COVID-19. Both conserved end residues are part of each CDR3. The order of the fields is V gene, J gene, CDR3 protein.

>TRBV19|TRBJ1-2
CASSIQGTGNYGYTF
>TRBV13|TRBJ2-7
CASSTSGRAYEQYF
>TRBV5-6|TRBJ1-3
CASSLTGSGNTIYF
>TRBV27|TRBJ2-6
CASSYPGQALTF
>TRBV19|TRBJ1-2
CASRIQGARGYTF
>TRBV30|TRBJ1-1
CAWGQQYMNEAFF
>TRBV7-3|TRBJ2-2
CASSFGLTGELFF
>TRBV3-1/TRBV3-2|TRBJ1-5
CASSQGRGQPQHF
>TRBV19|TRBJ2-1
CASQFTGSSYNEQFF
>TRBV24-1|TRBJ2-7
CATSDLPGQGLYF
>TRBV19|TRBJ1-2
CASSTGGLYYGYTF
>TRBV30|TRBJ2-2
CAWAIGGVKLFF
>TRBV5-6|TRBJ1-2
CASSLDRIYGYTF
>TRBV11-3|TRBJ2-7
CASSLLPSGTYEQYF
>TRBV18|TRBJ1-3
CASSPPGVYTIYF
>TRBV7-9|TRBJ1-2
CASSFSDRETGYTF
>TRBV6-1|TRBJ1-1
CASSELGAGEAFF
>TRBV9|TRBJ1-6
CASSVGGGSSPLHF
>TRBV5-4|TRBJ1-2
CASSLPHSANYGYTF
>TRBV6-2/TRBV6-3|TRBJ2-2
CAISNRGRGTGELFF
>TRBV11-2|TRBJ1-2
CASSPGRSGYTF
>TRBV3-1/TRBV3-2|TRBJ2-3
CASSTAGGDTQYF
>TRBV14|TRBJ1-2
CASSQDRLYGYTF
>TRBV28|TRBJ2-7
CASSPQGFGYEQYF
>TRBV7-2|TRBJ1-2
CASSLGVAGGVNGYTF
>TRBV5-8|TRBJ2-5
CASSLAVRVETQYF
>TRBV19|TRBJ1-3
CASSSTDSKSGNTIYF
>TRBV18|TRBJ1-2
CASSPTRDRQANYGYTF
>TRBV5-4|TRBJ2-3
CASSLAWLAGGGDTQYF
>TRBV19|TRBJ1-1
CASSPSAGTNTEAFF
>TRBV7-2|TRBJ1-6
CASSLMGQYNSPLHF
>TRBV19|TRBJ2-3
CASSTRDTSTDTQYF
>TRBV14|TRBJ2-7
CASSPGQVAYEQYF
>TRBV9|TRBJ1-5
CASSVGGGGFQPQHF
>TRBV27|TRBJ1-5
CASSLYLRDDNQPQHF
>TRBV6-5|TRBJ1-1
CATGGVTRTEAFF
>TRBV7-8|TRBJ1-5
CASSPGQVPQPQHF
>TRBV11-3|TRBJ1-5
CASSSTGGWQPQHF
>TRBV5-4|TRBJ1-4
CASSPRGPNEKLFF
>TRBV11-3|TRBJ1-4
CASSLEDRSNEKLFF
>TRBV20-1|TRBJ1-1
CSASSGGASTEAFF
>TRBV19|TRBJ1-1
CASRGTGVWYTEAFF
>TRBV7-3|TRBJ2-5
CASSLTHSQETQYF
>TRBV5-1|TRBJ1-3
CASSIQGLGNTIYF
>TRBV6-5|TRBJ2-5
CASYFGLTQYF
>TRBV5-4|TRBJ1-2
CASRTATGNYGYTF
>TRBV3-1/TRBV3-2|TRBJ1-3
CASSQAGGTGTGNTIYF
>TRBV27|TRBJ1-1
CASSFMGTGYTEAFF
>TRBV11-2|TRBJ1-5
CASSFIPPTGGRQPQHF
>TRBV2|TRBJ1-1
CASSAKRGILSEAFF